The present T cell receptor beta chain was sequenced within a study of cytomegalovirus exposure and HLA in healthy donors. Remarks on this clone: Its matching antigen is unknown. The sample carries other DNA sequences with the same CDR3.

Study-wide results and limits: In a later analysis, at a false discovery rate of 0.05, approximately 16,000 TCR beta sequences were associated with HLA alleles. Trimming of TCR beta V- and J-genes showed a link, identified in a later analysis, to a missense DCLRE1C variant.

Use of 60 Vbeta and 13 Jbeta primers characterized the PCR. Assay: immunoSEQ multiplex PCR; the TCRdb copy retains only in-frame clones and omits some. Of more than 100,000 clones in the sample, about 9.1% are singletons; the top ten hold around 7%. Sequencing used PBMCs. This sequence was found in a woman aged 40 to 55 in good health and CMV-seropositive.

The CDR3 nucleotides read TGCAGCGCTCTCTCGCAGGGGCTCTCCTACGAGCAGTACTTC. Its protein is CSALSQGLSYEQYF. This sequence joins TRBV29-1 and TRBJ2-7, with D possibly TRBD1 on 6 matching bases. V was clipped by 7 bases and J by 0 bases, with 16 bases between them. The CDR3 is 14 residues long. From germline, CDR1 is SQVTM and CDR2 ANQGSEA.